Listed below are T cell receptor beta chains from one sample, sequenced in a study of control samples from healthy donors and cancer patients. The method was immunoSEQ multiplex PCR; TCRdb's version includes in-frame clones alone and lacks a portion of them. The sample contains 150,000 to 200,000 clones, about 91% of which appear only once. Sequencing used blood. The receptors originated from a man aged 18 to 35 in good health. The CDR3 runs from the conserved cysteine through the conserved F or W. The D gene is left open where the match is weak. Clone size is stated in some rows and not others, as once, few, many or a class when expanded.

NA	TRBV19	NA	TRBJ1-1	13	TGTGCCAGTAGCCCGGTAGTTCTCACTGAAGCTTTCTTT	CASSPVVLTEAFF
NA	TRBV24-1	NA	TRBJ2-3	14	TGTGCCACCAGTGTAAGCGGCATCACAGATACGCAGTATTTT	CATSVSGITDTQYF
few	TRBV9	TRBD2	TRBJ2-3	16	TGTGCCAGCAGCCCCTGGGGGGGTCTCAGCACAGATACGCAGTATTTT	CASSPWGGLSTDTQYF
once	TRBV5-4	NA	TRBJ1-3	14	TGTGCCAGCAGCTTACAAGGCTCTGGAAACACCATATATTTT	CASSLQGSGNTIYF
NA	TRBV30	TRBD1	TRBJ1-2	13	TGTGCCTGGACCCCGGAGGGGGCGCATGGCTACACCTTC	CAWTPEGAHGYTF
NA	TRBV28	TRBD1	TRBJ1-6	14	TGTGCCAGCAGTTTAGCAGGGGGGAATTCACCCCTCCACTTT	CASSLAGGNSPLHF
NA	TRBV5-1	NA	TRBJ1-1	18	TGCGCCAGCAGCTTGAGTCCTCGTGGCGGAGCCGTGAACACTGAAGCTTTCTTT	CASSLSPRGGAVNTEAFF
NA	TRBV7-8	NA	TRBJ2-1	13	TGTGCCAGCAGCCCCACGACCTACAATGAGCAGTTCTTC	CASSPTTYNEQFF
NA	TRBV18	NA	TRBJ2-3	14	TGTGCCAGCTCGGACGTCGCTAGCACAGATACGCAGTATTTT	CASSDVASTDTQYF
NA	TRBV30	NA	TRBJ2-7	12	TGTGCCTGGAGTGTACAAGATTACGAGCAGTACTTC	CAWSVQDYEQYF
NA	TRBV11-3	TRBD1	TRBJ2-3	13	TGTGCCAGCAGCCCAGGGGGCCAAGATACGCAGTATTTT	CASSPGGQDTQYF
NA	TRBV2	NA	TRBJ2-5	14	TGTGCCAGCAGACTTGACGGTAACCAAGAGACCCAGTACTTC	CASRLDGNQETQYF
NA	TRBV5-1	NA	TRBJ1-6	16	TGCGCCAGCAGCCCTAAAACAGGGTCCTATAATTCACCCCTCCACTTT	CASSPKTGSYNSPLHF
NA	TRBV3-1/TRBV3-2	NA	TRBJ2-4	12	TGTGCCAGCAGCCAAATCGACTGGGCACAGTACTTC	CASSQIDWAQYF
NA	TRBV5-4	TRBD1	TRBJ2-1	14	TGTGCCAGCAGCCCTCAACAGGGGGTGGGAGAGCAGTTCTTC	CASSPQQGVGEQFF
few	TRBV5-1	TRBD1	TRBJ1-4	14	TGCGCCAGCGGGCCGGGACAGGTGAATGAAAAACTGTTTTTT	CASGPGQVNEKLFF
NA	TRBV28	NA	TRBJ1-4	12	TGTGCCAGCAATAGGCGCGGAGAAAAACTGTTTTTT	CASNRRGEKLFF
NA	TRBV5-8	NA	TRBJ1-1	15	TGTGCCAGCAGCTTGGAGATATCCCGCCCGTTGGAGGCTTTCTTT	CASSLEISRPLEAFF
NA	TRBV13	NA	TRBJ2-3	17	TGTGCCAGCAGCTCTCCTACAATGGGACCGATCACAGATACGCAGTATTTT	CASSSPTMGPITDTQYF
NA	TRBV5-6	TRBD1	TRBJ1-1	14	TGTGCCAGCAGCTTGGAAGACAGGGGGACTGAAGCTTTCTTT	CASSLEDRGTEAFF
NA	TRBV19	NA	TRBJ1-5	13	TGTGCCAGTAGTACCACAGGGTACCAGCCCCAGCATTTT	CASSTTGYQPQHF
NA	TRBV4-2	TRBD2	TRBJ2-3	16	TGTGCCAGCAGCCAAGTTTCTAGCGGGGATACAGATACGCAGTATTTT	CASSQVSSGDTDTQYF
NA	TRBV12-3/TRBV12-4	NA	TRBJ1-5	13	TGTGCCAGCAGCCAGGGTCTCAGGCAGCCCCAGCATTTT	CASSQGLRQPQHF
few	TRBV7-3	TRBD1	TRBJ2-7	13	TGTGCCAGCAGCTGGACAGGGGGCTACGAGCAGTACTTC	CASSWTGGYEQYF
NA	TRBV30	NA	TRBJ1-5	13	TGTGCCTGGAGTGTACAGGGTAGGCAGCCCCAGCATTTT	CAWSVQGRQPQHF
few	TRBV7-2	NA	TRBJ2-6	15	TGTGCCAGCAGCTTAGACTGGACTGGGGCCAACGTCCTGACTTTC	CASSLDWTGANVLTF
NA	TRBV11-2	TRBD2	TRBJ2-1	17	TGTGCCAGCAGCTTAGGCCTAGCGGGGGGGCTTTACAATGAGCAGTTCTTC	CASSLGLAGGLYNEQFF
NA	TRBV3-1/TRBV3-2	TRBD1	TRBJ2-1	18	TGTGCCAGCAGCACCCGTCCCGGGACAGGAAGACCGCCTAATGAGCAGTTCTTC	CASSTRPGTGRPPNEQFF
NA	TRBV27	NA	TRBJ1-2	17	TGTGCCAGCAGTTCATTACCGACAGCGGCCCATGGCTATGGCTACACCTTC	CASSSLPTAAHGYGYTF
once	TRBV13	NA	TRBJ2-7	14	TGTGCCAGCAGCACCCGGACCCAGATGCACGAGCAGTACTTC	CASSTRTQMHEQYF
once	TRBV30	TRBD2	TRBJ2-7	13	TGTGCCTGGAGTGCAGGACTAGGGGTCGAGCAGTACTTC	CAWSAGLGVEQYF
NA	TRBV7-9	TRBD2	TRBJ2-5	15	TGTGCCAGCAGCTTAGTGGCGGGAGTGGGAGAGACCCAGTACTTC	CASSLVAGVGETQYF
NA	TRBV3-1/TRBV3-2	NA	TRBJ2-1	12	TGTGCCAGCAGCCTTTCCGGGGATGAGCAGTTCTTC	CASSLSGDEQFF